Each of the 22 T cell receptor beta chains below was sequenced from the same sample in a study of CXCR3-negative and CXCR3-positive naive CD8 T cells. Whole-study findings and limits: Hydrophobicity was higher for TRB CDR3s found in CXCR3-positive naive cells than in CXCR3-negative naive cells.

UMI-labeled 5' RACE yielded the TRB cDNA libraries. No DNA is given; TCRdb re-called the 5' RACE reads and lists each CDR3 protein once. This repertoire includes under 7,000 distinct CDR3 sequences. What these receptors recognize is not known. Sequenced: naive CXCR3+ CD8+ T cells from blood. This sample's subset: CD45RO-CCR7+CD27+CD95- naive CD8+ T cells expressing CXCR3 (TNR3+). Every receptor here comes from a human donor in good health. Some clones in this sample may be carry-over from other donors' samples.

By frequency, this clonotype registers medium-sized. This rearrangement joins TRBV12-3 or TRBV12-4 to TRBJ2-7. CDR3 length: 14 amino acids. Here the CDR3 reads CASSLTLSSYEQYF.

Considering frequency, this clonotype is medium-sized. The gene calls are TRBV5-1 and TRBJ2-7; the TCRdb call, TRBD2, lacks DNA for checking. The CDR3 length is 15 residues. CDR1 is SGHRS, CDR2 YFSETQ, per germline. The chain's CDR3 is CASSESPDLTYEQYF.

This clonotype is classed as medium-sized (0.01 to 0.1%) by frequency. The chain joins TRBV29-1 to TRBJ2-1; TCRdb's D gene call, TRBD2, goes unchecked for lack of DNA. The germline V gene has CDR1 SQVTM and CDR2 ANQGSEA. The CDR3 length is 15 residues. The CDR3 spells CSVEDEARPSNEQFF.

By frequency, this clonotype registers medium-sized. The V gene is TRBV12-3 or TRBV12-4, the J gene TRBJ2-1. The CDR3 loop spans 14 amino acids. The CDR3 here is CASSLGQVINEQFF.

This sequence joins TRBV29-1 and TRBJ2-7. The CDR3 is 11 amino acids. Germline CDR1 reads SQVTM; CDR2 reads ANQGSEA. CDR3 protein: CSVEDRYEQYF.

This chain connects TRBV29-1 to TRBJ1-1; TCRdb names TRBD1, which stays unverified in the absence of DNA. The CDR3 has 12 amino acids. Looked up from germline, CDR1 is SQVTM and CDR2 is ANQGSEA. Here the CDR3 reads CSVPRGPVEAFF.

By frequency, this clonotype registers medium-sized. J is TRBJ2-1 and V is TRBV29-1. Germline values: CDR1 SQVTM, CDR2 ANQGSEA. CDR3 length: 12 residues. CDR3 in amino acids: CSGGGWGFEQFF.

Frequency places this clonotype as medium-sized. CDR3: CSVRRGTGELFF. The chain couples TRBV29-1 to TRBJ2-2; checking the TCRdb D call of TRBD1 is not possible without DNA. The CDR3 spans 12 residues. Germline lookup yields CDR1 SQVTM and CDR2 ANQGSEA.

This clonotype is medium-sized (0.01 to 0.1%) by frequency. The V and J genes are TRBV7-9 and TRBJ2-1; as DNA is missing, the TRBD1 call by TCRdb cannot be tested. This CDR3 contains 12 residues. The germline V gene has CDR1 SEHNR and CDR2 FQNEAQ (reference sequence). The CDR3 is CASSTDSDEQFF. The whole variable domain, remainder taken from reference TRBV7-9 and TRBJ2-1, is DTGVSQNPRHKITKRGQNVTFRCDPISEHNRLYWYRQTLGQGPEFLTYFQNEAQLEKSRLLSDRFSAERPKGSFSTLEIQRTEQGDSAMYLCASSTDSDEQFFGPGTRLTVL.

The V gene is TRBV12-3 or TRBV12-4, the J gene TRBJ2-1; with no DNA, the TCRdb D assignment of TRBD2 cannot be verified. The CDR3 consists of 18 residues. CDR3 loop: CASSLEGPGLAGAGEQFF.

J is TRBJ2-7 and V is TRBV29-1; the TRBD1 assignment by TCRdb is unverifiable without DNA. Germline CDR1 is SQVTM and CDR2 is ANQGSEA. CDR3 length: 12 amino acids. The chain's CDR3 is CSAGQGAYEQYF.

This chain connects TRBV15 to TRBJ2-5; TCRdb's D gene call, TRBD1, goes unchecked for lack of DNA. In germline, CDR1 is LNHNV, CDR2 YYDKDF (reference sequence). The CDR3 is made up of 11 amino acids. CDR3 sequence: CAVQGAETQYF. Based on the CDR3 plus reference TRBV15 and TRBJ2-5, the full variable domain is DAMVIQNPRYQVTQFGKPVTLSCSQTLNHNVMYWYQQKSSQAPKLLFHYYDKDFNNEADTPDNFQSRRPNTSFCFLDIRSPGLGDTAMYLCAVQGAETQYFGPGTRLLVL.

The chain couples TRBV5-1 to TRBJ2-7; without DNA, the TCRdb call of TRBD1 cannot be checked. The germline V gene encodes CDR1 SGHRS and CDR2 YFSETQ. The CDR3 extends over 13 amino acids. CDR3 region: CASSPRDNYEQYF.

The CDR3 reads CASSWSGADTGELFF. The rearrangement uses TRBV6-2 or TRBV6-3 and TRBJ2-2; TCRdb names TRBD2, which stays unverified in the absence of DNA. Germline CDR1 is MNHEY and CDR2 is SVGEGT. The CDR3 covers 15 residues.

Measured by frequency, this clonotype is medium-sized. J is TRBJ2-1 and V is TRBV6-1; TCRdb selects TRBD1, and the lack of DNA leaves this call unchecked. The CDR3 is made up of 18 amino acids. CDR1 and CDR2 (germline): MNHNS, SASEGT. CDR3 region: CASSPPDRGISSYNEQFF.

The rearrangement uses TRBV2 and TRBJ2-1. CDR3 size: 12 residues. Germline loops: CDR1 SNHLY, CDR2 FYNNEI. CDR3 protein: CASSELFDEQFF.

The genes are TRBV11-2 and TRBJ2-3; no DNA is available, so the TRBD1 call from TCRdb remains unchecked. Germline V CDR1 and CDR2: SGHAT, FQNNGV. The CDR3 length is 15 residues. The CDR3 reads CASSSGQGASDTQYF.

The chain combines TRBV29-1 with TRBJ2-1; TCRdb names TRBD2, which stays unverified in the absence of DNA. The CDR3 spans 14 residues. Germline-derived CDR1 and CDR2 are SQVTM and ANQGSEA. The CDR3 sequence is CSVQSGTSYNEQFF.

CDR3 in amino acids: CASSLAPGHETQYF. The rearrangement links TRBV7-6 to TRBJ2-5; the TRBD1 assignment by TCRdb is unverifiable without DNA. This CDR3 contains 14 residues. Germline CDR1 and CDR2: SGHVS and FNYEAQ.

The rearrangement joins TRBV7-9 to TRBJ2-7. CDR1 and CDR2 from the germline V gene are SEHNR and FQNEAQ (reference sequence). This CDR3 has 14 amino acids. The CDR3 is CASSLVAVRDEQYF.

The genes are TRBV29-1 and TRBJ1-1; TCRdb picks TRBD1, but there is no DNA to check that call. The CDR3 covers 11 residues. Germline lookup yields CDR1 SQVTM and CDR2 ANQGSEA. The CDR3 protein is CSVEGDEGAFF.

The chain couples TRBV27 to TRBJ1-2; TCRdb names TRBD1, which stays unverified in the absence of DNA. The CDR3 spans 13 residues. In germline, CDR1 is MNHEY, CDR2 SMNVEV (reference sequence). The CDR3 loop reads CASSFRGLYGYTF.